This T cell receptor (beta chain) originates from a study of regulatory T cells in long-lasting Graves disease (dated by TCRdb to the early 2020s). Study-level background: Antithyroid drugs had been taken for less than 3 months by newly diagnosed Graves' disease patients. This study used TCR sequencing and RNA sequencing of peripheral blood to compare persistent Graves' disease patients against newly diagnosed Graves' disease patients. The study was registered as a clinical trial and conducted in China. A total of 33 samples underwent TCR sequencing, from 13 patients with persistent Graves' disease and 20 or so patients with newly diagnosed Graves' disease. The study at large found these results: Only the TCR beta chain was sequenced and analyzed. Lower TCR Shannon entropy and fewer highly expanded clones were observed in persistent Graves' disease patients than in newly diagnosed patients, which suggested clonal expansion. Persistent patients shared more public clonotypes among themselves (2,741) than newly diagnosed patients did (about 970). As a limitation, the authors acknowledged that the small sample size may reduce accuracy. Only peripheral blood was studied, because thyroid tissue, the primary lesion, was inaccessible.

Per the publication, the time point label means: newly diagnosed GD, antithyroid drugs for less than 3 months. For both TCR sequencing and RNA sequencing, RNA was extracted from PBMCs using TRIzol. The diagnosis of Graves' disease was made according to American Thyroid Association guidelines. Patients for the study were recruited at an endocrinology department in Xi'an, China. From each patient, nine milliliters of peripheral blood was collected into an EDTA anticoagulant tube. PBMCs were isolated by Ficoll Paque Plus density gradient separation without further T cell sorting. An Agilent 2100 Bioanalyzer and agarose gel were used to check RNA quality, while a NanoDrop 2000 measured RNA concentration. The library was produced with multiplex PCR. Data came from an Illumina HiSeq 4000. CDR3 regions were amplified by Arm-PCR with iRepertoire HTBI primers to construct TCR beta libraries. PCR products were gel purified before sequencing. The original pipeline was this. Gene usage analysis of CDR3 amino acid clonotypes used the roughly 60 TRBV and 12 to 15 TRBJ segments found across samples. COPE and FqMerger were used to merge filtered high-quality paired reads into contigs. BLAST was used to align contigs to IMGT TRBV, TRBD and TRBJ reference genes, with CDR3 defined following IMGT. Clonotypes above 0.1% frequency were classified as highly expanded clones. Repertoire diversity was measured by Shannon entropy, and V-J evenness by the Gini coefficient. A clonotype was considered public if more than one individual shared it. The public sequencing data were trimmed at Q25 with fastp and processed into clonotypes with MiXCR by TCRdb, which kept only in-frame beta chains. Records with the same CDR3 protein are collapsed into one entry carrying the most frequent genes and DNA. TCRdb's processing, not the study's, gives the V and J calls here. This sample is represented by 400,000 to 500,000 distinct CDR3 sequences; about a sixth of them were singletons. The ten largest make up 20% to 25% of the sample.

This clonotype showed up many times. The clone's antigen remains unknown. Base qualities are missing; no much larger clone stands one base away. This sample also appeared in a second study, on T cells in Graves' hyperthyroidism and ophthalmopathy. As noted in the second study: Graves' hyperthyroidism was defined as stable when no progression to ophthalmopathy occurred over 18 months of follow-up. Hyperthyroidism patients were newly diagnosed, with disease duration under 2 months, and aged 18 to 65 years. Patients with uncontrolled infections, other autoimmune diseases, pregnancy or lactation were excluded. Clinical symptoms, serum thyroxine and TRAb, thyroid ultrasound, and orbital computed tomography formed the basis for the diagnoses. For the first round of RT-PCR on the TCR CDR3, the HTBI primer set was used together with the Qiagen OneStep RT-PCR kit. Most expanded thyroid clonotypes (frequency above 0.001) were also found in blood, which suggests that blood repertoires may mirror thyroid immune responses. In cross-validation, a model built on a 13 V-J signature told ophthalmopathy apart from stable hyperthyroidism with 87.88% sensitivity and around 84% specificity, and in testing the same model reached 80%/75%. In validation, the model predicted progression to ophthalmopathy with over 60% sensitivity and less than 75% specificity, a median of around 6.6 months before onset. A discovery cohort of around 100 patients, roughly 43 with Graves' ophthalmopathy and roughly 59 with stable Graves' hyperthyroidism, was used to find distinguishing TCR V-J signatures. Prospective prediction of ophthalmopathy was tested in an independent validation cohort consisting of roughly 20 hyperthyroidism patients and some 15 patients who later progressed to ophthalmopathy. The roughly 90 discovery patients were divided at random into training and test sets in a 7:3 ratio. Thyroid tissue and blood T-cell repertoires from six Graves' hyperthyroidism patients were also compared in the study. After sampling, hyperthyroidism patients received methimazole starting at 30 mg daily, and ophthalmopathy patients received high-dose intravenous methylprednisolone. Libraries were constructed in a second round of multiplex PCR, after which size selection and purification were performed. Paired-end sequencing of the libraries was performed with 100 bp reads on an Illumina HiSeq2000. Raw data were processed with SOAPnuke, discarding reads with adapters, uncalled bases, mean Phred below 15, or no exact constant-primer or identifier match. COPE v1.2.5 was used to merge the high-quality paired reads, and each unique nucleotide sequence was defined as a clonotype. MiTCR v1.1 was used to align clonotypes to the IMGT TRBV, TRBD and TRBJ reference segments. Analysis was restricted to V-J combinations with a frequency above 0.0001, which covered approximately 99% of repertoires. A TCS score was defined as the ratio between F50 (clonal expansion) and ExV (chaos), using BLOSUM62-based TCRdist between CDR3 peptides within each V-J. Welch's t-statistics and random forest reduced around 520 V-J features to fewer than 15, which were used in a naive Bayes classifier (R e1071). Sample size was not statistically predetermined, and blinding of investigators to group allocation was not performed. The paper describes TCR Vbeta CDR3 sequencing of more than 120 peripheral blood samples, made up of 43 ophthalmopathy patients, around 73 hyperthyroidism patients and 17 progressor patients.

The sample was peripheral blood mononuclear cells (PBMCs), taken at new diagnosis, from a patient treated with antithyroid drugs. The clonotype originates from a young woman with Graves disease. Donor details come from another sample of the same person, matched by shared clones.

The DNA sequence reads TGTGCCAGCCCCCCACGGGGGAGAGGCACAGATACGCAGTATTTT. It specifies CASPPRGRGTDTQYF. Recombination joined TRBV12-3 or TRBV12-4 with TRBJ2-3; TRBD2 could be the D gene, as 6 bases match. V lost 8 bases and J lost 1 base; the stretch between them is 16 bases long. The CDR3 has 15 amino acids, counting the end cysteine and phenylalanine. The entry retains the CDR3 DNA only, 45 bases that are in frame from base 1.